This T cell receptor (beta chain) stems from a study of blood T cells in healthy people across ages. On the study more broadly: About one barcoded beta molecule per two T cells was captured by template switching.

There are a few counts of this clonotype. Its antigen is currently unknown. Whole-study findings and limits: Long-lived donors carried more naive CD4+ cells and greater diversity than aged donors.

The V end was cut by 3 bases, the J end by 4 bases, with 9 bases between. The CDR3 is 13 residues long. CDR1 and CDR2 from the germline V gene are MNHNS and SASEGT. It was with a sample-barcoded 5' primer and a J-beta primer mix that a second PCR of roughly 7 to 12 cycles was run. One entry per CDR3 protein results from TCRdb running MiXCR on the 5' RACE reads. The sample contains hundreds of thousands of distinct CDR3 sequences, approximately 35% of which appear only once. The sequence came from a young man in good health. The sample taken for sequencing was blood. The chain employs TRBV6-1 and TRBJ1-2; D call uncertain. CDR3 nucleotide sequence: TGTGCCAGCAGTGATCTTGACCTCTATGGCTACACCTTC. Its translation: CASSDLDLYGYTF.